This T cell receptor beta chain was identified in a study of cytomegalovirus exposure and HLA in healthy donors. Findings and caveats of the study: Across HLA loci, a later analysis found differing TCR association rates, with DRB1 most and HLA-C fewest. Trimming of TCR beta V- and J-genes showed a link, identified in a later analysis, to a missense DCLRE1C variant.

Primers: 60 Vbeta forward and 13 Jbeta reverse. Clones were sequenced by immunoSEQ multiplex PCR, and TCRdb holds only the in-frame ones, with some missing. The sample lists 150,000 or so clones, just under 85% occurring once. In the case of this clone: Antigen specificity is unknown.

Germline V CDR1 and CDR2: SGHKS, YYEKEE (reference sequence). The trim removed 2 bases at V and 0 bases at J, leaving 7 bases unmatched. The CDR3 loop spans 19 amino acids. Sequencing used PBMCs. The sequence was obtained from a woman aged 40 to 50 in good health and CMV-seronegative. The chain combines TRBV5-5 with TRBJ2-3; 15 nucleotides match TRBD2. The CDR3 nucleotides are TGTGCCAGCAGCTTTCGGACTAGCGGGAGGGGTACTAGCACAGATACGCAGTATTTT. It translates to CASSFRTSGRGTSTDTQYF.